These T cell receptor beta chains were read from a single sample in a study of vaccination and CD4 T cells after COVID-19. MiXCR, applied by TCRdb to the PCR reads, yields one record per CDR3 protein. The data show 25,000 or so distinct CDR3 sequences, 67% seen once. Their specific antigens are unknown. The specimen comprised CD4+ T cells from blood, cultured in vitro, sampled after SARS-CoV-2 vaccination. All receptors come from a human donor who received a COVID-19 vaccine. Each CDR3 is given with its conserved first and last residue. A D gene is named only where the DNA matches it firmly. Not every row has a clone size; where given, it reads once, few, many or a size class.

>TRBJ2-5|-|TRBV7-2|-
CASSSSSLETQYF
TGTGCCAGCAGCTCTAGCTCGCTAGAGACCCAGTACTTC
>TRBJ1-2|few|TRBV2|-
CASSETGTYGYTF
TGTGCCAGCAGTGAAACAGGGACCTATGGCTACACCTTC
>TRBJ1-1|-|TRBV6-1|TRBD1
CASKIRGWTEAFF
TGTGCCAGCAAAATCAGGGGGTGGACTGAAGCTTTCTTT
>TRBJ2-3|-|TRBV7-2|-
CASSQDPALNTQYF
TGTGCCAGCAGCCAAGATCCAGCTTTAAATACGCAGTATTTT
>TRBJ2-5|-|TRBV20-1|TRBD2
CSARVSSGGSVRDVETQYF
TGCAGTGCTAGAGTTAGTAGCGGGGGGTCTGTAAGAGATGTGGAGACCCAGTACTTC
>TRBJ2-3|few|TRBV6-5|-
CASSYRVGDTQYF
TGTGCCAGCAGTTACCGGGTTGGAGATACGCAGTATTTT
>TRBJ2-5|once|TRBV6-1|TRBD1
CASTRRDRGWETQYF
TGTGCCAGTACCCGACGGGACAGGGGGTGGGAGACCCAGTACTTC
>TRBJ1-6|-|TRBV25-1|TRBD1
CASRQGHYNSPLHF
TGTGCCAGCAGACAGGGGCACTATAATTCACCCCTCCACTTT
>TRBJ1-6|few|TRBV7-2|-
CASSFRAGLGNSPLHF
TGTGCCAGCAGCTTTCGAGCGGGGTTAGGGAATTCACCCCTCCACTTT
>TRBJ1-2|-|TRBV7-2|TRBD1
CASSLKIGTVYGYTF
TGTGCCAGCAGCTTAAAGATTGGGACAGTCTATGGCTACACCTTC
>TRBJ1-1|-|TRBV12-3/TRBV12-4|TRBD1
CASSRGQMNTEAFF
TGTGCCAGCAGCCGGGGACAGATGAACACTGAAGCTTTCTTT
>TRBJ1-2|few|TRBV6-1|-
CASSDTGGTNYGYTF
TGTGCCAGCAGTGACACGGGGGGAACTAACTATGGCTACACCTTC
>TRBJ2-3|-|TRBV6-5|TRBD2
CASSDSGLALDTQYF
TGTGCCAGCAGTGACTCGGGACTAGCGTTAGATACGCAGTATTTT
>TRBJ2-2|-|TRBV2|TRBD1
CASSPTGGDTGELFF
TGTGCCAGCAGCCCGACAGGGGGCGACACCGGGGAGCTGTTTTTT
>TRBJ2-5|few|TRBV10-3|-
CAISARTGETQYF
TGTGCCATCAGTGCTAGGACTGGAGAGACCCAGTACTTC
>TRBJ2-3|-|TRBV7-3|-
CASSFTGTDTQYF
TGTGCCAGCAGCTTCACAGGCACAGATACGCAGTATTTT
>TRBJ1-5|-|TRBV10-3|TRBD1
CATTPGQEQPQHF
TGTGCCACGACACCGGGACAGGAACAGCCCCAGCATTTT
>TRBJ2-3|-|TRBV7-8|TRBD1
CASSTDRVGGDTQYF
TGTGCCAGCAGCACAGACAGGGTTGGTGGAGATACGCAGTATTTT
>TRBJ1-6|few|TRBV6-1|TRBD1
CASRVTGTSSYNSPLHF
TGTGCCAGCAGGGTGACAGGGACCAGCTCCTATAATTCACCCCTCCACTTT